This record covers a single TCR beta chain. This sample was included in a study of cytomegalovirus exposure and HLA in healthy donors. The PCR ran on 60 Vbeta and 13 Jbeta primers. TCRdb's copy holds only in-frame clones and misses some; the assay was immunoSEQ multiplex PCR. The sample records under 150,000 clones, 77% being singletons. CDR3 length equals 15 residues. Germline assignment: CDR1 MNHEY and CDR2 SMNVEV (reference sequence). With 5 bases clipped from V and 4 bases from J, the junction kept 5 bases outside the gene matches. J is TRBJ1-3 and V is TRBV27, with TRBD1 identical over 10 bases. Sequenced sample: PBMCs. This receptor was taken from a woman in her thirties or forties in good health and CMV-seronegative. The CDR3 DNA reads TGTGCCAGCAGTCCAGACAGGGGGCGAGGAAACACCATATATTTT. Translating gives CASSPDRGRGNTIYF.